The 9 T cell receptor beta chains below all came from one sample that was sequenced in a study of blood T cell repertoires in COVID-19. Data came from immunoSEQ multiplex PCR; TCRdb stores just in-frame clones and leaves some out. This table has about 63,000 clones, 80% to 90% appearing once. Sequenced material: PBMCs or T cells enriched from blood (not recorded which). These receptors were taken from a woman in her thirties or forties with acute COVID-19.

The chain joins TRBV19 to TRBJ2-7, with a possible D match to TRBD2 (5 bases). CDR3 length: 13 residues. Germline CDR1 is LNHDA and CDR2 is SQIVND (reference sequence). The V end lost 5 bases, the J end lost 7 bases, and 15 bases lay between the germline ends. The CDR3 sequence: CASSLLGSGEQYF. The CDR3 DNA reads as TGTGCCAGTAGTCTCTTGGGGAGTGGGGAGCAGTACTTC.

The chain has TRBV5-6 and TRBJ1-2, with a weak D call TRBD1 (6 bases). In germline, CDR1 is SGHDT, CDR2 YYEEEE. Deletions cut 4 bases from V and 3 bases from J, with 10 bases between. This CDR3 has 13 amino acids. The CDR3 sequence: CASSPAGDYGYTF. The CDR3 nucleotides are TGTGCCAGCAGCCCGGCAGGGGACTATGGCTACACCTTC.

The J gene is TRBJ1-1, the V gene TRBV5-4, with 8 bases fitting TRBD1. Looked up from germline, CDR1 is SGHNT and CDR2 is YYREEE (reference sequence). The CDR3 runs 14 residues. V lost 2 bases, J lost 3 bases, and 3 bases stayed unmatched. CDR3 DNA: TGTGCCAGCAGCTTTCAGGGGGCGTACACTGAAGCTTTCTTT. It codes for CASSFQGAYTEAFF. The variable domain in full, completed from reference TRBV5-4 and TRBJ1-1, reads ETGVTQSPTHLIKTRGQQVTLRCSSQSGHNTVSWYQQALGQGPQFIFQYYREEENGRGNFPPRFSGLQFPNYSSELNVNALELDDSALYLCASSFQGAYTEAFFGQGTRLTVV.

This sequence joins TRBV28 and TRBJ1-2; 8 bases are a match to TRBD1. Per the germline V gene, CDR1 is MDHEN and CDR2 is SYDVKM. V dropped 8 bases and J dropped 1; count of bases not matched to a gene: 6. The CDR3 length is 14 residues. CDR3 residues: CASETGDLNYGYTF. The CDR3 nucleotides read TGTGCCAGCGAGACAGGGGATCTTAACTATGGCTACACCTTC.

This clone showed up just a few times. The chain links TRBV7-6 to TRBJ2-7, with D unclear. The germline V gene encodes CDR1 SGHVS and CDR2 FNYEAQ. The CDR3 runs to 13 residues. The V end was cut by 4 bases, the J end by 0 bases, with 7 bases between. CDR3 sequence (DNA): TGTGCCAGCAGCTCGCGTAGCTCCTACGAGCAGTACTTC. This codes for CASSSRSSYEQYF.

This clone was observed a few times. The CDR3 bases are TGTGCCAGCAGCTACCTACAGGGGGCGCACACCTACGAGCAGTACGTC. It is translated as CASSYLQGAHTYEQYV. The chain couples TRBV7-6 to TRBJ2-7; TRBD1 aligns across 9 bases. This CDR3 contains 16 residues. Trimming took 4 bases from V and 2 from J; bases not matched to a gene: 9. Per the germline V gene, CDR1 is SGHVS and CDR2 is FNYEAQ.

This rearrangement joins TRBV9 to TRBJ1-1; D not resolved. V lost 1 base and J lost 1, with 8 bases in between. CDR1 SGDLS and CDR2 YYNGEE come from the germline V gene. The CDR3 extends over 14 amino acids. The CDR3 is CASSVMWQNTEAFF. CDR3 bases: TGTGCCAGCAGCGTAATGTGGCAGAACACTGAAGCTTTCTTT.

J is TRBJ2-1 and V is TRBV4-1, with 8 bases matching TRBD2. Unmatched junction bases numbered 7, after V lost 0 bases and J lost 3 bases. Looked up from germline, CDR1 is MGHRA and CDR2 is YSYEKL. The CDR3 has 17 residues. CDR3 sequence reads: CASSQEGGGPFYNEQFF. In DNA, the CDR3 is TGCGCCAGCAGCCAAGAAGGCGGGGGGCCCTTCTACAATGAGCAGTTCTTC.

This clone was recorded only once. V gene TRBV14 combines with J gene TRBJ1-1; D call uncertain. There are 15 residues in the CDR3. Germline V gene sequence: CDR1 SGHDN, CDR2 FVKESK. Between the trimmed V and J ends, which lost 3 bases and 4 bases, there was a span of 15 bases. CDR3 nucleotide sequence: TGTGCCAGCAGCCAGGGGAGGCTTTCGAGCACTGAAGCTTTCTTT. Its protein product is CASSQGRLSSTEAFF.